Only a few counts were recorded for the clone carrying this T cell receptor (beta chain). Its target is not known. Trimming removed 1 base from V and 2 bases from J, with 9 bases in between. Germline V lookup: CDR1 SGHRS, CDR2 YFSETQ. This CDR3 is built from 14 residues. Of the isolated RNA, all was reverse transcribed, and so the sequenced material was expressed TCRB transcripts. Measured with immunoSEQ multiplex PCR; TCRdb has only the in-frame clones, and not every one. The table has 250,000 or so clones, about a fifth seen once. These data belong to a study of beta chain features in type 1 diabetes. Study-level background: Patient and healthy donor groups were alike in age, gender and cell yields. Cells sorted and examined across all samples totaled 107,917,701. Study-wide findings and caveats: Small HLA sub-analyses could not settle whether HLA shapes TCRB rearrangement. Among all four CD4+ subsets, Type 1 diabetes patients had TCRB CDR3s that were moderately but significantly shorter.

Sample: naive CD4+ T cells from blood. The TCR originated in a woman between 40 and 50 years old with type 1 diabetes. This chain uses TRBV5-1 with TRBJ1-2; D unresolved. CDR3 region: CASSLSVGNYGYTF. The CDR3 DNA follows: TGCGCCAGCAGCTTGTCGGTCGGGAACTATGGCTACACCTTC.